This T cell receptor beta chain was observed in a study of T-cell memory formation after mild COVID-19. TCRdb passed the 5' RACE reads through MiXCR, listing each CDR3 protein once. The sample records fewer than 250,000 distinct CDR3 sequences, 10% being singletons. The TCR originated in a man aged 18-30 years who had mild COVID-19 (a few samples of this study predate the infection). Cell type and time point are not known. The specimen sequenced was PBMCs or a T cell subset sorted from them (not recorded which).

The CDR3 here is CASSHVLAGVFDEQFF. In DNA, the CDR3 is TGTGCCAGCAGCCATGTCCTCGCGGGGGTGTTTGATGAGCAGTTCTTC. This rearrangement joins TRBV3-1 to TRBJ2-1, with TRBD2 matching 7 bases. V lost 3 bases, J lost 8 bases, and 13 bases stayed unmatched. Germline CDR1 is LGHDT and CDR2 is YNNKEL (reference sequence). This CDR3 contains 16 residues.